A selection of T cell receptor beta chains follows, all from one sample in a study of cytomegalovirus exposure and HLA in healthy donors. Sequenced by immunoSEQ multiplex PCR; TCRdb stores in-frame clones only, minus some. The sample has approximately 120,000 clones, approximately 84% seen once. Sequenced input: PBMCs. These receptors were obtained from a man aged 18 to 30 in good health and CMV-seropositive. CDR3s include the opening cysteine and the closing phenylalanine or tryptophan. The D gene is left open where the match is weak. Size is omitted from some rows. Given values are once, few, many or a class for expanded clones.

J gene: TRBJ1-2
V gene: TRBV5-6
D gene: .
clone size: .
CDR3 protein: CASSPPGGLGYGYTF
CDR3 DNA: TGTGCCAGCAGCCCGCCGGGGGGGCTCGGCTATGGCTACACCTTC

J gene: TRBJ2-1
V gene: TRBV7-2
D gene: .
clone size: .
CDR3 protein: CASSLPAPEQFF
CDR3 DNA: TGTGCCAGCAGCTTACCCGCGCCTGAGCAGTTCTTC

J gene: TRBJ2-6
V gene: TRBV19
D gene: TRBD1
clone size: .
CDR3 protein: CASSRGTDRSGANVLTF
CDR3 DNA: TGTGCCAGTAGTAGGGGGACAGACCGCTCTGGGGCCAACGTCCTGACTTTC

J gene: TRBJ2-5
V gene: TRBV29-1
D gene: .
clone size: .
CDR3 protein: CSVDLRGETQYF
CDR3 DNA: TGCAGCGTTGATCTCAGGGGAGAGACCCAGTACTTC

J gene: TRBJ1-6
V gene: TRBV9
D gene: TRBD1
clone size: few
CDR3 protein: CASSGRQGNSPLHF
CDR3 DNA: TGTGCCAGCAGCGGACGACAGGGTAATTCACCCCTCCACTTT

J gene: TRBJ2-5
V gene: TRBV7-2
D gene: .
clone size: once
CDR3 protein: CASSSEPGVETQYF
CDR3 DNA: TGTGCCAGCAGCTCAGAACCAGGGGTAGAGACCCAGTACTTC

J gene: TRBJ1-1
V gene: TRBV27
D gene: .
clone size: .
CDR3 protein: CASSSRANTEAFF
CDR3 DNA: TGTGCCAGCAGTTCAAGAGCGAACACTGAAGCTTTCTTT

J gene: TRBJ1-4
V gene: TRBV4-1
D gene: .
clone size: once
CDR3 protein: CASSYQGGGNEKLFF
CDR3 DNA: TGCGCCAGCAGCTACCAGGGTGGAGGGAATGAAAAACTGTTTTTT

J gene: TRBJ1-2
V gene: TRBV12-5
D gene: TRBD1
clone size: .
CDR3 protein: CASGLVEGLIGQGRLVTNYGYTF
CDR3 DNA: TGTGCTAGTGGTTTGGTAGAGGGGTTGATAGGACAGGGGAGACTCGTGACTAACTATGGCTACACCTTC

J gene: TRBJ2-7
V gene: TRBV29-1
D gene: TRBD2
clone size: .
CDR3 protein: CSVGRGTSGSYEQYF
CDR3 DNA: TGCAGCGTTGGTCGAGGGACTAGCGGATCCTACGAGCAGTACTTC

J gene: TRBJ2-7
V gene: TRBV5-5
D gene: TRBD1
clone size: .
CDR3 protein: CASSPYRGQGAYEQYF
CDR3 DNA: TGTGCCAGCAGCCCCTATCGAGGACAGGGTGCGTACGAGCAGTACTTC

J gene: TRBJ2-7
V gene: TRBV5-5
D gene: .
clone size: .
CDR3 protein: CASSFLREIITYEQYF
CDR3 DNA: TGTGCCAGCAGCTTTTTACGAGAGATAATTACCTACGAGCAGTACTTC

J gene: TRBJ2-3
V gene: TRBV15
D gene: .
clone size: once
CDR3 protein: CATSRDTGGGTTDTQYF
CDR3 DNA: TGTGCCACCAGCAGAGATACGGGTGGCGGAACCACAGATACGCAGTATTTT

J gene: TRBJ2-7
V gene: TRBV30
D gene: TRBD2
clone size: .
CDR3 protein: CAWSAHRLAGVYEQYF
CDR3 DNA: TGTGCCTGGAGTGCCCATCGACTAGCGGGAGTCTACGAGCAGTACTTC

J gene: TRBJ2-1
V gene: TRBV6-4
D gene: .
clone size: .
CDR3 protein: CASSDGPESYNEQFF
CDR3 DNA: TGTGCCAGCAGTGATGGTCCCGAGTCCTACAATGAGCAGTTCTTC

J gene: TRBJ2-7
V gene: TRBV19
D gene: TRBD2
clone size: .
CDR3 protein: CASSPYQGGEQYF
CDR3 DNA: TGTGCCAGTAGTCCTTACCAGGGAGGGGAGCAGTACTTC

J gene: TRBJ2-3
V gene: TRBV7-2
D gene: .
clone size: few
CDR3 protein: CASSLAGDRTDTQYF
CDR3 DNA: TGTGCCAGCAGCTTAGCTGGAGATCGCACAGATACGCAGTATTTT

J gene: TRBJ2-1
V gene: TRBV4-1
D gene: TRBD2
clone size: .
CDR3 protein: CASSPQTSGRAYNEQFF
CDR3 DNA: TGCGCCAGCAGCCCACAAACTAGCGGGAGGGCCTACAATGAGCAGTTCTTC

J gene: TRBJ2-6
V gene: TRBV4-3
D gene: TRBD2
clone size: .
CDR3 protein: CASSPPVALAGGTGANVLTF
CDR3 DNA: TGCGCCAGCAGCCCCCCGGTGGCGCTAGCGGGAGGAACTGGGGCCAACGTCCTGACTTTC

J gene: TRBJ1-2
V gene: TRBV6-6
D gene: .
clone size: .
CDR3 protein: CASSSRGAAYGYTF
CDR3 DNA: TGTGCCAGCAGTTCTCGGGGGGCGGCCTATGGCTACACCTTC

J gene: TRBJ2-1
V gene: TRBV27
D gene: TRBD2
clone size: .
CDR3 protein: CASSYSGLAGPPEQFF
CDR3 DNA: TGTGCCAGCAGCTATTCGGGACTAGCGGGTCCCCCCGAGCAGTTCTTC

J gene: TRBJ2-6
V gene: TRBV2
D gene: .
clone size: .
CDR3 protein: CASSQEFSAGANVLTF
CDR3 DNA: TGTGCCAGCAGCCAGGAATTTTCAGCTGGGGCCAACGTCCTGACTTTC

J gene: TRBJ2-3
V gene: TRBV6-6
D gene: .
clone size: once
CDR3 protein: CASSYSRQGPEDTQYF
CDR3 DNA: TGTGCCAGCAGTTACTCGAGGCAGGGGCCGGAAGATACGCAGTATTTT

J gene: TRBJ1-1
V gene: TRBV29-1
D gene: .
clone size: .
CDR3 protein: CSAEEGSAEAFF
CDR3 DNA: TGCAGCGCTGAAGAAGGGAGCGCTGAAGCTTTCTTT

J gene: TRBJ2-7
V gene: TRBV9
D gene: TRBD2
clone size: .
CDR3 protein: CASSVGLAGGYEQYF
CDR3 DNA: TGTGCCAGCAGCGTAGGGCTAGCGGGAGGCTACGAGCAGTACTTC